These 31 T cell receptor beta chains share one sample of origin, sequenced in a study of identical twins. TCRdb re-derived calls from the 5' RACE reads in MiXCR, one entry per CDR3 protein. The sample carries about 490,000 distinct CDR3 sequences, over 12% recorded once. These sequences were also reported in another study, on yellow fever vaccine responses in identical twins.

The sequenced sample was CD4+ T cells sorted from blood. The receptor source for this set is a woman aged 18-35 years in good health.

V gene TRBV7-2 combines with J gene TRBJ2-1; 8 positions agree with TRBD1. The germline V gene encodes CDR1 SGHTA and CDR2 FQGNSA. The CDR3 sequence is 15 residues long. J gave up 8 bases and V 5 bases, and 11 bases lay outside the gene matches. The CDR3 protein is CASSPQTGAGHEQFF. DNA for the CDR3: TGTGCCAGCAGCCCACAGACAGGGGCAGGCCATGAGCAGTTCTTC.

This clonotype has a count of ten or more. The chain has TRBV10-3 and TRBJ2-7; 9 bases are a match to TRBD1. The CDR3 totals 15 residues. The junction had 4 bases not matched to a gene; V was cut back by 1 base and J by 3 bases. Germline CDR1 is ENHRY and CDR2 is SYGVKD. CDR3 protein: CAISEWRTGVYEQYF. DNA for the CDR3: TGTGCCATCAGTGAGTGGCGGACAGGGGTCTACGAGCAGTACTTC.

DNA for the CDR3: TGTGCCATCAGCCCTAGGACTAGCGCAACATCCCAAGCGAACAATGAGCAGTTCTTC. Protein product: CAISPRTSATSQANNEQFF. The V call is TRBV10-3, the J call TRBJ2-1; 9 bases map to TRBD2. The J segment lost 5 bases and the V segment lost 6 bases, leaving 20 bases of the junction unmatched. Germline CDR1 and CDR2: ENHRY and SYGVKD. The CDR3 spans 19 residues.

The table lists this clonotype with many counts. The V and J genes are TRBV28 and TRBJ2-3, with TRBD1 matching 8 bases. The CDR3 runs 13 residues. Germline CDR1 MDHEN, CDR2 SYDVKM. The junction had 0 bases not matched to a gene; V was cut back by 6 bases and J by 1 base. This CDR3 reads CASRTGGTDTQYF. Here the CDR3 DNA reads TGTGCCAGCAGGACAGGGGGCACAGATACGCAGTATTTT.

J is TRBJ2-5 and V is TRBV5-1, with TRBD2 matching 8 bases. J lost 4 bases, V lost 2 bases, and 1 base had no gene match. Per the germline V gene, CDR1 is SGHRS and CDR2 is YFSETQ. This CDR3 is built from 13 residues. The CDR3 bases are TGCGCCAGCAGCTTTGCGGGAGGAGAGACCCAGTACTTC. Its translation: CASSFAGGETQYF.

This clonotype was observed a few times. The CDR3 sequence is CASIKGAGVPGELFF. CDR3 sequence (DNA): TGTGCCAGCATCAAGGGGGCAGGGGTTCCCGGGGAGCTGTTTTTT. The J gene is TRBJ2-2, the V gene TRBV12-3 or TRBV12-4; 7 bases match TRBD1. The CDR3 runs to 15 residues. J lost 6 bases, V lost 7 bases, and 11 bases had no gene match.

The chain has TRBV28 and TRBJ2-7, with D perhaps TRBD1 (6 bases). CDR1 MDHEN and CDR2 SYDVKM come from the germline V gene. This CDR3 region has 15 residues. V was pared by 4 bases and J by 0 bases, with 13 bases between. CDR3 nucleotide sequence: TGTGCCAGCAGTTCTACAGGGATCGGCTCCTACGAGCAGTACTTC. It translates to CASSSTGIGSYEQYF.

This clonotype appeared a few times. The chain has TRBV5-1 and TRBJ2-6; no reliable D call. The CDR3 spans 17 residues. Germline loops: CDR1 SGHRS, CDR2 YFSETQ. V was clipped by 4 bases and J by 0 bases, with 14 bases between them. The DNA of the CDR3 is TGCGCCAGCAGCACCCGGACGGTGCGCTCTGGGGCCAACGTCCTGACTTTC. Encoded protein: CASSTRTVRSGANVLTF.

The rearrangement links TRBV7-9 to TRBJ2-7, with 8 bases matching TRBD2. Trimming cost V 4 bases and J 2 bases; bases outside gene matches: 7. There are 15 residues in the CDR3. CDR1 and CDR2 from the germline V gene are SEHNR and FQNEAQ (reference sequence). This CDR3 is CASSSRGAGAYEQYF. CDR3 in DNA: TGTGCCAGCAGCTCCCGCGGAGCGGGAGCCTACGAGCAGTACTTC.

The V gene is TRBV11-2, the J gene TRBJ2-5; 10 bases match TRBD2. Trimming removed 6 bases from V and 1 base from J; junction bases left unmatched: 17. The CDR3 loop spans 19 amino acids. The germline V gene has CDR1 SGHAT and CDR2 FQNNGV. This CDR3 reads CASRSSPGLATRRQETQYF. CDR3 coding DNA: TGTGCCAGCAGGTCGTCCCCGGGACTAGCGACAAGGCGCCAAGAGACCCAGTACTTC. The variable domain in full, completed from reference TRBV11-2 and TRBJ2-5, reads EAGVAQSPRYKIIEKRQSVAFWCNPISGHATLYWYQQILGQGPKLLIQFQNNGVVDDSQLPKDRFSAERLKGVDSTLKIQPAKLEDSAVYLCASRSSPGLATRRQETQYFGPGTRLLVL.

This clonotype has just a few counts. The genes are TRBV5-1 and TRBJ2-2; 8 positions match TRBD1. Germline assignment: CDR1 SGHRS and CDR2 YFSETQ. This CDR3 is built from 17 residues. V was pared by 4 bases and J by 1 base, with 9 bases of the junction left unmatched. The CDR3 loop reads CASSADRGSRNTGELFF. Written as DNA, the CDR3 is TGCGCCAGCAGCGCTGACAGGGGAAGTCGGAACACCGGGGAGCTGTTTTTT.

This clonotype was found a few times. The V and J genes are TRBV2 and TRBJ2-3; the D is unclear. Germline V lookup: CDR1 SNHLY, CDR2 FYNNEI. The CDR3 loop spans 16 amino acids. The ends were cut back, 0 bases at V and 9 bases at J, with 19 bases in the middle. The CDR3 loop is CASSEARRVLSNTQYF. In nucleotides, the CDR3 is TGTGCCAGCAGTGAAGCGCGAAGAGTCCTTTCGAACACGCAGTATTTT. The full variable domain, its missing parts supplied by reference TRBV2 and TRBJ2-3, is EPEVTQTPSHQVTQMGQEVILRCVPISNHLYFYWYRQILGQKVEFLVSFYNNEISEKSEIFDDQFSVERPDGSNFTLKIRSTKLEDSAMYFCASSEARRVLSNTQYFGPGTRLTVL.

The chain has TRBV4-1 and TRBJ1-1, with 8 bases aligning to TRBD1. Germline V CDR1 and CDR2: MGHRA, YSYEKL. This CDR3 contains 15 residues. Germline trimming cut 0 bases from V and 8 bases from J; bases unmatched to any gene: 8. The CDR3 loop is CASSQDGAGGKEAFF. DNA for the CDR3: TGCGCCAGCAGCCAAGATGGGGCAGGGGGCAAGGAAGCTTTCTTT.

The rearrangement links TRBV7-6 to TRBJ2-3, with 8 nucleotides matching TRBD2. With V trimmed by 1 base and J by 5 bases, 5 bases remained unmatched. The V gene's germline CDR1 is SGHVS and CDR2 FNYEAQ. CDR3 length equals 15 residues. The CDR3 region is CASSLGVSGEDTQYF. The CDR3 nucleotides read TGTGCCAGCAGCTTAGGTGTTAGCGGGGAAGATACGCAGTATTTT.

This clonotype was found a few times. The chain has TRBV12-3 or TRBV12-4 and TRBJ2-2, with a tentative D call TRBD1 (6 bases). Trimming took off 7 bases at V and 1 base at J, with 16 bases between the two ends. The CDR3 extends over 16 amino acids. The CDR3, as DNA: TGTGCCAGCACCCGACGGCCAGGGGTGAACACCGGGGAGCTGTTTTTT. Translation: CASTRRPGVNTGELFF.

The J gene is TRBJ2-7, the V gene TRBV28; weak D call: TRBD2 (5 bases). CDR3 length equals 13 residues. Germline assignment: CDR1 MDHEN and CDR2 SYDVKM. Deletions cut 5 bases from V and 9 bases from J, with 17 bases between. The DNA of the CDR3 is TGTGCCAGCAGTCCCGGGGTCGAGCTCGGGCAGTACTTC. Amino acids: CASSPGVELGQYF.

The chain carries TRBV9 and TRBJ2-3; TRBD2 is a possible D gene (6 bases). CDR1 SGDLS and CDR2 YYNGEE come from the germline V gene. Between the trimmed V and J ends, which lost 0 bases and 4 bases, there was a span of 12 bases. This CDR3 comprises 15 residues. CDR3 in DNA: TGTGCCAGCAGCGTAGCGGGAGTTCGGGCAGATACGCAGTATTTT. Residues: CASSVAGVRADTQYF. Filled out from reference TRBV9 and TRBJ2-3, the complete variable domain reads DSGVTQTPKHLITATGQRVTLRCSPRSGDLSVYWYQQSLDQGLQFLIQYYNGEERAKGNILERFSAQQFPDLHSELNLSSLELGDSALYFCASSVAGVRADTQYFGPGTRLTVL.

This chain joins TRBV20-1 and TRBJ2-1; 11 positions match TRBD2. J was trimmed by 11 bases and V by 3 bases; bases with no gene match: 9. The CDR3 has 14 amino acids. Germline V gives CDR1 DFQATT, CDR2 SNEGSKA (reference sequence). CDR3 in DNA: TGCAGTGCTAGCGCCGGGACTAGCGGAGGGCAGCAGTTCTTC. It encodes CSASAGTSGGQQFF.

This clonotype was counted a few times. CDR3 amino acids: CASSTRPLLSTEAFF. The CDR3, as DNA: TGTGCCAGCAGCACGCGACCCCTGCTAAGCACTGAAGCTTTCTTT. J is TRBJ1-1 and V is TRBV14; unclear D gene. Trimming shortened V by 5 bases and J by 4 bases, and 17 bases separated the two germline ends. The CDR3 is made up of 15 amino acids. CDR1 is SGHDN and CDR2 is FVKESK in the germline V gene. Supplemented by reference TRBV14 and TRBJ1-1, the full variable domain reads EAGVTQFPSHSVIEKGQTVTLRCDPISGHDNLYWYRRVMGKEIKFLLHFVKESKQDESGMPNNRFLAERTGGTYSTLKVQPAELEDSGVYFCASSTRPLLSTEAFFGQGTRLTVV.

The chain carries TRBV19 and TRBJ2-1; D might be TRBD1 (6 bases). The CDR3 totals 11 residues. CDR1 is LNHDA and CDR2 is SQIVND in the germline V gene (reference sequence). V lost 7 bases and J lost 12, with 13 bases in between. In nucleotides, the CDR3 is TGTGCCAGTAAATTGGGGGCAGGGCAGTTCTTC. It is translated as CASKLGAGQFF.

The sample holds many counts of this clonotype. The chain carries TRBV12-3 or TRBV12-4 and TRBJ2-1, with TRBD2 identical over 15 bases. This CDR3 region has 15 residues. Unmatched junction bases numbered 6, after V lost 6 bases and J lost 9 bases. The CDR3 region has the DNA TGTGCCAGCAGGACAGGGACTAGCGGGAGGATTGAGCAGTTCTTC. This sequence encodes CASRTGTSGRIEQFF.

This clonotype was detected a few times. The rearrangement joins TRBV5-1 to TRBJ2-2, with a weak D call TRBD1 (5 bases). V was cut by 1 base and J by 4 bases, with 17 bases left in between. The CDR3 has 17 amino acids. Germline lookup yields CDR1 SGHRS and CDR2 YFSETQ. This chain's CDR3 is CASSLRQGSWSTGELFF. DNA of the CDR3: TGCGCCAGCAGCTTGAGGCAGGGATCTTGGAGCACCGGGGAGCTGTTTTTT.

This chain joins TRBV7-2 and TRBJ2-3; D unclear. Trimming pared 0 bases from V and 7 bases from J, leaving 8 bases between. The CDR3 runs 13 residues. Germline CDR1 is SGHTA and CDR2 is FQGNSA. This CDR3 is CASSLARHNTQYF. DNA for the CDR3: TGTGCCAGCAGCTTAGCGCGCCACAATACGCAGTATTTT.

This clonotype was detected only a few times. The CDR3 coding sequence is TGTGCCAGCAGTTATAAACAGGGAGGAGATAATCAGCCCCAGCATTTT. Protein sequence: CASSYKQGGDNQPQHF. This chain joins TRBV6-5 and TRBJ1-5; tentative D call: TRBD1 (6 bases). The CDR3 is 16 amino acids. Looked up from germline, CDR1 is MNHEY and CDR2 is SVGAGI. The V and J ends lost 3 bases and 4 bases respectively, with 16 bases between them.

V is TRBV15 and J is TRBJ2-5; D is perhaps TRBD1 or TRBD2 (6 bases each). V was cut by 5 bases and J by 5 bases, with 24 bases left in between. CDR1 is LNHNV, CDR2 YYDKDF, per germline (reference sequence). The CDR3 totals 17 residues. DNA of the CDR3: TGTGCCACCAGCTGGTCACCGGGGGCCACCAGTGGGGAGACCCAGTACTTC. Its protein is CATSWSPGATSGETQYF.

The chain joins TRBV20-1 to TRBJ2-3; a possible D gene is TRBD2 (6 bases). CDR3 size: 13 residues. Germline assignment: CDR1 DFQATT and CDR2 SNEGSKA (reference sequence). Trimming stripped 6 bases from V and 1 base from J, with 11 bases between. CDR3 sequence reads: CSAEWGGTDTQYF. For the CDR3, the DNA is TGCAGTGCGGAATGGGGGGGCACAGATACGCAGTATTTT.

The chain joins TRBV3-1 to TRBJ2-1, with unresolved D. The V gene's germline CDR1 is LGHDT and CDR2 YNNKEL (reference sequence). V lost 0 bases and J 3 bases, leaving 12 bases between the germline ends. The CDR3 is 16 amino acids. The CDR3 DNA is TGTGCCAGCAGCCAAGAGCCTGGGCTAGTCTACAATGAGCAGTTCTTC. This encodes CASSQEPGLVYNEQFF.

This clonotype appeared a few times. This chain links TRBV5-6 with TRBJ2-7; 10 bases are a match to TRBD2. Trimming took 2 bases from V and 5 from J; bases not matched to a gene: 1. The V gene's germline CDR1 is SGHDT and CDR2 YYEEEE. This CDR3 region has 13 residues. The CDR3 here is CASSFGTSDEQYF. Written as DNA, the CDR3 is TGTGCCAGCAGCTTCGGGACTAGCGACGAGCAGTACTTC.

The chain couples TRBV6-5 to TRBJ2-3; TRBD1 aligns across 8 bases. CDR3 length: 14 residues. Germline CDR1 MNHEY, CDR2 SVGAGI. The trim removed 0 bases at V and 7 bases at J, leaving 3 bases unmatched. The CDR3 region has the DNA TGTGCCAGCAGTTACTCGGACAGGGTGAATACGCAGTATTTT. This sequence encodes CASSYSDRVNTQYF.

There are many counts of this clonotype. The CDR3 region has the DNA TGCGCCAGCAGCTTGTACAGCCTATCTGGAAACACCATATATTTT. Translated: CASSLYSLSGNTIYF. The J gene is TRBJ1-3, the V gene TRBV5-1, with no clear D. V lost 1 base, J lost 1 base, and 9 bases lay in between. The CDR3 runs 15 residues. CDR1 and CDR2 (germline): SGHRS, YFSETQ.

This clonotype was seen repeatedly, ten times or more. The chain combines TRBV7-3 with TRBJ2-2, with D hard to call. The CDR3 runs 12 residues. With 2 bases removed from V and 3 bases from J, the gap between germline ends came to 1 base. Germline CDR1 and CDR2: SGHTA and FQGTGA. This chain's CDR3 is CASSLHTGELFF. The CDR3 nucleotides are TGTGCCAGCAGCTTACACACCGGGGAGCTGTTTTTT.